The 25 T cell receptor beta chains listed next were all sequenced from one sample in a study of blood T cell repertoires in COVID-19. TCRdb's table, derived via immunoSEQ multiplex PCR, lists solely in-frame clones and lacks some. Among more than 200,000 clones listed, about nine tenths were seen once. Sequencing was done on a sample of PBMCs or T cells enriched from blood (not recorded which). The receptors were sampled from a man under 40 in a cohort exposed to, infected with or recovered from COVID-19 (not recorded which).

The CDR3 sequence is CASSLADRYRGSSGSPYEQYF. As DNA, the CDR3 is TGCGCCAGCAGCTTGGCGGATCGGTACCGGGGTTCTAGCGGGAGTCCCTACGAGCAGTACTTC. V is TRBV5-1 and J is TRBJ2-7; the match to TRBD2 covers 10 bases. The V gene end was trimmed by 0 bases and the J gene end by 2 bases; junction bases not matched to a gene: 20. In germline, CDR1 is SGHRS, CDR2 YFSETQ. This CDR3 has 21 residues.

The V call is TRBV19, the J call TRBJ2-7; TRBD1 agrees at 11 bases. The germline CDR1 and CDR2 sequences are LNHDA and SQIVND (reference sequence). The CDR3 is made up of 13 amino acids. Trimming at V came to 10 bases and at J to 3 bases, leaving 5 bases not matched to a gene. The CDR3 region has the DNA TGTGCCACCAGGGACAGGGGGAACTACGAGCAGTACTTC. This gives the protein CATRDRGNYEQYF.

The chain carries TRBV13 and TRBJ1-1, with D perhaps matching TRBD1 (5 bases). The CDR3 has 15 amino acids. Trimming removed 5 bases at V and 1 base at J, with 14 bases between. CDR1 and CDR2 from the germline V gene are PRHDT and FYEKMQ (reference sequence). The CDR3 is CASSPSGGRNTEAFF. The CDR3 DNA reads as TGTGCCAGCAGCCCTTCGGGGGGGAGGAACACTGAAGCTTTCTTT.

This clone was observed once. The sample carries other DNA sequences with the same CDR3. The chain links TRBV28 to TRBJ2-3; D might be TRBD2 (6 bases). This CDR3 region has 12 residues. CDR1 and CDR2 from the germline V gene are MDHEN and SYDVKM. Trimming cost V 8 bases and J 3 bases, with 9 bases left between them. The CDR3 reads CASGGGTDTQYF. In nucleotides, the CDR3 is TGTGCCAGCGGCGGAGGGACAGATACGCAGTATTTT.

This chain connects TRBV5-1 to TRBJ2-2; D might be TRBD2 (5 bases). Trimming shortened V by 0 bases and J by 1 base, and 10 bases separated the two germline ends. This CDR3 spans 16 amino acids. Germline values: CDR1 SGHRS, CDR2 YFSETQ. The CDR3 is CASSLEVGVNTGELFF. The DNA for the CDR3 is TGCGCCAGCAGCTTGGAGGTCGGGGTGAACACCGGGGAGCTGTTTTTT.

The V call is TRBV12-3 or TRBV12-4, the J call TRBJ1-2; 7 bases fit TRBD1. The CDR3 spans 13 residues. The ends lost 5 bases at V and 6 bases at J; junction bases unmatched: 6. The CDR3: CASSLGTVDGYTF. DNA of the CDR3: TGTGCCAGCAGTCTGGGGACAGTGGATGGCTACACCTTC.

This clone was observed a single time. The chain recombines TRBV5-1 with TRBJ2-5; no clear D. The length of the CDR3 is 14 residues. V was trimmed by 1 base and J by 5 bases, leaving 12 bases between them. CDR1 is SGHRS and CDR2 is YFSETQ in the germline V gene. In nucleotides, the CDR3 is TGCGCCAGCAGCTTGTCGGGTAGCTCCGAGACCCAGTACTTC. Protein sequence: CASSLSGSSETQYF.

The genes are TRBV28 and TRBJ2-5; D not certain. Germline CDR1 reads MDHEN; CDR2 reads SYDVKM. The CDR3 has 17 residues. V lost 3 bases to trimming and J lost 2 bases, with 19 bases between them. The CDR3 sequence: CASSFRLRKVVQETQYF. As DNA, the CDR3 is TGTGCCAGCAGTTTCCGACTCAGAAAAGTAGTACAAGAGACCCAGTACTTC.

The rearrangement uses TRBV6-2 or TRBV6-3 and TRBJ2-7; D is unresolved. The germline V gene encodes CDR1 MNHEY and CDR2 SVGEGT. The germline V and J ends were trimmed by 0 bases and 5 bases, with 11 bases remaining between them. The CDR3 length is 14 residues. DNA for the CDR3: TGTGCCAGCAGTTACTCAGGAAGGAGCAACGAGCAGTACTTC. This translates into CASSYSGRSNEQYF.

The V and J genes are TRBV12-5 and TRBJ1-1; possibly TRBD1 for D (6 bases). CDR3 size: 15 residues. Per the germline V gene, CDR1 is LGHNT and CDR2 is FRNRAP. The V gene lost 5 bases and the J gene lost 1 base, with 14 bases spanning the gap. The CDR3 spells CASGLGQPGNTEAFF. DNA of the CDR3: TGTGCTAGTGGTCTAGGACAGCCGGGGAACACTGAAGCTTTCTTT. Full variable domain (outside the CDR3, taken from reference TRBV12-5 and TRBJ1-1): DARVTQTPRHKVTEMGQEVTMRCQPILGHNTVFWYRQTMMQGLELLAYFRNRAPLDDSGMPKDRFSAEMPDATLATLKIQPSEPRDSAVYFCASGLGQPGNTEAFFGQGTRLTVV.

V is TRBV24-1 and J is TRBJ2-5, with D maybe TRBD2 (6 bases). Trimming left V 3 bases short and J 3 bases short, with 16 bases between. The CDR3 totals 16 residues. The germline V gene has CDR1 KGHDR and CDR2 SFDVKD. In DNA form, the CDR3 reads TGTGCCACCAGTGATCCCCATCGGGACTCAAAAGAGACCCAGTACTTC. Protein product: CATSDPHRDSKETQYF.

The chain carries TRBV28 and TRBJ1-1; D ambiguous. From germline, CDR1 is MDHEN and CDR2 SYDVKM. The CDR3 sequence is 14 residues long. V was pared by 6 bases and J by 4 bases, with 15 bases between. CDR3 region: CASSLREEGTEAFF. CDR3 in DNA: TGTGCCAGCAGCCTTCGGGAGGAGGGCACTGAAGCTTTCTTT. The whole variable domain, remainder taken from reference TRBV28 and TRBJ1-1, is DVKVTQSSRYLVKRTGEKVFLECVQDMDHENMFWYRQDPGLGLRLIYFSYDVKMKEKGDIPEGYSVSREKKERFSLILESASTNQTSMYLCASSLREEGTEAFFGQGTRLTVV.

The chain's CDR3 is CASSPRTGGAAGELFF. DNA for the CDR3: TGTGCCAGCAGCCCACGGACAGGGGGCGCGGCCGGGGAGCTGTTTTTT. The rearrangement joins TRBV7-6 to TRBJ2-2, with 11 positions matching TRBD1. The CDR3 length is 16 residues. V was clipped by 5 bases and J by 6 bases; unmatched bases: 8. In germline, CDR1 is SGHVS, CDR2 FNYEAQ. Drawing the rest from reference TRBV7-6 and TRBJ2-2, the complete variable domain is GAGVSQSPRYKVTKRGQDVALRCDPISGHVSLYWYRQALGQGPEFLTYFNYEAQQDKSGLPNDRFSAERPEGSISTLTIQRTEQRDSAMYRCASSPRTGGAAGELFFGEGSRLTVL.

The chain carries TRBV5-1 and TRBJ1-3, with D unresolved. Trimming pared 4 bases from V and 2 bases from J, leaving 10 bases between. The germline CDR1 and CDR2 sequences are SGHRS and YFSETQ. The CDR3 is made up of 14 amino acids. CDR3 DNA: TGCGCCAGCAGCCCCGTGGAGACTGGAAACACCATATATTTT. This sequence encodes CASSPVETGNTIYF.

The chain joins TRBV5-1 to TRBJ2-7, with 8 bases lining up with TRBD2. Trimming removed 1 base from V and 3 bases from J; junction bases left unmatched: 6. Per the germline V gene, CDR1 is SGHRS and CDR2 is YFSETQ. This CDR3 is 15 amino acids long. CDR3 nucleotides: TGCGCCAGCAGCTTGACTAGCGGAGCTTACTACGAGCAGTACTTC. As protein: CASSLTSGAYYEQYF.

The chain has TRBV5-8 and TRBJ1-5; D might be TRBD1 (5 bases). Trimming stripped 6 bases from V and 1 base from J, with 17 bases between. Germline CDR1 SGHTS, CDR2 YDEGEE. This CDR3 comprises 16 residues. The CDR3 loop is CASIAIWGGSNQPQHF. The CDR3 DNA reads as TGTGCCAGCATCGCCATATGGGGGGGAAGCAATCAGCCCCAGCATTTT. Full variable domain (remainder filled in from reference TRBV5-8 and TRBJ1-5): EAGVTQSPTHLIKTRGQQATLRCSPISGHTSVYWYQQALGLGLQFLLWYDEGEERNRGNFPPRFSGRQFPNYSSELNVNALELEDSALYLCASIAIWGGSNQPQHFGDGTRLSIL.

The rearrangement joins TRBV12-3 or TRBV12-4 to TRBJ1-6; a possible D gene is TRBD1 (6 bases). CDR3 length equals 13 residues. V was pared by 2 bases and J by 13 bases, with 12 bases between. The CDR3 DNA is TGTGCCAGCAGTTTACCAGGGGCGAGTCCCCTCCACTTT. Translating it yields CASSLPGASPLHF.

The chain recombines TRBV7-3 with TRBJ1-2, with D maybe TRBD1 (5 bases). With 2 bases removed from V and 6 bases from J, the gap between germline ends came to 10 bases. CDR3 length: 13 amino acids. Germline CDR1 SGHTA, CDR2 FQGTGA. The CDR3 region has the DNA TGTGCCAGCAGCTTACCGTTAGGGGATGGCTACACCTTC. Protein product: CASSLPLGDGYTF.

The chain links TRBV7-3 to TRBJ2-2; 7 positions agree with TRBD2. The CDR3 runs to 16 residues. CDR1 is SGHTA and CDR2 is FQGTGA in the germline V gene. The junction had 8 bases not matched to a gene; V was cut back by 1 base and J by 6 bases. Here the CDR3 reads CASSLIMAGVPGELFF. The CDR3 coding sequence is TGTGCCAGCAGCTTAATAATGGCGGGAGTACCCGGGGAGCTGTTTTTT.

This chain joins TRBV29-1 and TRBJ2-3, with 7 nucleotides matching TRBD1. The CDR3 is 12 amino acids. Germline V gene lookup returns CDR1 SQVTM and CDR2 ANQGSEA. The V gene end was trimmed by 8 bases and the J gene end by 1 base; junction bases not matched to a gene: 3. The CDR3 sequence is CSSGQGTDTQYF. The CDR3 bases are TGCAGCTCTGGACAGGGCACAGATACGCAGTATTTT.

The chain combines TRBV2 with TRBJ2-7; possible D gene TRBD2, 6 bases. This CDR3 contains 14 residues. V was trimmed by 3 bases and J by 3 bases, leaving 12 bases between them. Germline CDR1 is SNHLY and CDR2 is FYNNEI. The DNA for the CDR3 is TGTGCCAGCAGTGATGTGGGAGGCAACTACGAGCAGTACTTC. This gives the protein CASSDVGGNYEQYF.

The chain employs TRBV19 and TRBJ2-5; no clear D. The germline V gene has CDR1 LNHDA and CDR2 SQIVND (reference sequence). This CDR3 has 10 amino acids. V was pared by 9 bases and J by 3 bases, with 5 bases between. As DNA, the CDR3 is TGTGCCAGAGCAAAAGAGACCCAGTACTTC. Residues: CARAKETQYF. Supplemented by reference TRBV19 and TRBJ2-5, the full variable domain reads DGGITQSPKYLFRKEGQNVTLSCEQNLNHDAMYWYRQDPGQGLRLIYYSQIVNDFQKGDIAEGYSVSREKKESFPLTVTSAQKNPTAFYLCARAKETQYFGPGTRLLVL.

This clone was observed once. This chain joins TRBV9 and TRBJ2-1; 8 bases match TRBD2. The CDR3 length is 15 residues. J gave up 10 bases and V 4 bases, and 13 bases lay outside the gene matches. Germline V gives CDR1 SGDLS, CDR2 YYNGEE. CDR3 bases: TGTGCCAGCAGCCACCCGGGACTAGGAATAAGGGAGCAGTTCTTC. It codes for CASSHPGLGIREQFF. The full variable domain, completed using reference TRBV9 and TRBJ2-1, is DSGVTQTPKHLITATGQRVTLRCSPRSGDLSVYWYQQSLDQGLQFLIQYYNGEERAKGNILERFSAQQFPDLHSELNLSSLELGDSALYFCASSHPGLGIREQFFGPGTRLTVL.

This chain links TRBV27 with TRBJ1-4, with TRBD1 as a possible D gene (6 bases). The CDR3 extends over 14 amino acids. The V end was cut by 1 base, the J end by 3 bases, with 6 bases between. Germline V gene sequence: CDR1 MNHEY, CDR2 SMNVEV (reference sequence). The CDR3 nucleotides read TGTGCCAGCAGTTTATACAGGGCTAATGAAAAACTGTTTTTT. This gives the protein CASSLYRANEKLFF. Using reference TRBV27 and TRBJ1-4 for the parts outside the CDR3, the full variable domain is EAQVTQNPRYLITVTGKKLTVTCSQNMNHEYMSWYRQDPGLGLRQIYYSMNVEVTDKGDVPEGYKVSRKEKRNFPLILESPSPNQTSLYFCASSLYRANEKLFFGSGTQLSVL.

The CDR3 region has the DNA TGTGCCAGCAGCTTGGGGGGTTGGACAGGTCAGCCCCAGCATTTT. Its protein product is CASSLGGWTGQPQHF. The chain joins TRBV5-8 to TRBJ1-5, with 7 positions matching TRBD1. The CDR3 is made up of 15 amino acids. V lost 0 bases, J lost 6 bases, and 6 bases stayed unmatched. Germline assignment: CDR1 SGHTS and CDR2 YDEGEE.